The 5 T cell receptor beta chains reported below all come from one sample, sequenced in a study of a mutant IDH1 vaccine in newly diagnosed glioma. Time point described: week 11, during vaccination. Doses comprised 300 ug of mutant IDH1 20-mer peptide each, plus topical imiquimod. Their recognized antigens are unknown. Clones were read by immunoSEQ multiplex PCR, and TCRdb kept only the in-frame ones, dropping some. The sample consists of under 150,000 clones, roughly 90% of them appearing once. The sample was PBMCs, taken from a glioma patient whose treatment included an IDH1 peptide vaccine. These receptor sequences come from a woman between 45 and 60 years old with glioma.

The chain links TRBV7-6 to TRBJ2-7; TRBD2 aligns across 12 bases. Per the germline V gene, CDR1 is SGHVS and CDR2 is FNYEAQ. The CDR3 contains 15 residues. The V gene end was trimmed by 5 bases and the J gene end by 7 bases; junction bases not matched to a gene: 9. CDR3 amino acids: CASSPSSGRAFEQYF. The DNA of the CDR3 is TGTGCCAGCAGCCCATCTAGCGGGAGGGCTTTTGAGCAGTACTTC.

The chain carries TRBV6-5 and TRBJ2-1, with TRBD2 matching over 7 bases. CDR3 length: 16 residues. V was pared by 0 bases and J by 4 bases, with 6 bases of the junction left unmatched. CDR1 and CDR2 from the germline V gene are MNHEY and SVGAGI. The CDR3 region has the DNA TGTGCCAGCAGTTACTCCAGACTAGCTCGATACAATGAGCAGTTCTTC. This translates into CASSYSRLARYNEQFF.

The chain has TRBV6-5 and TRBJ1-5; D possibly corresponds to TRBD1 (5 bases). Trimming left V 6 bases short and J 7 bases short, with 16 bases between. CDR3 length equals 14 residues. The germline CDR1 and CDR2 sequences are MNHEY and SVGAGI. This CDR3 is CASSPVQWGQPQHF. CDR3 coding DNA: TGTGCCAGCAGCCCCGTTCAGTGGGGCCAGCCCCAGCATTTT.

The CDR3 sequence is CASSISGGAWGLSRYSNQPQHF. The DNA of the CDR3 is TGTGCCAGTAGTATATCAGGGGGCGCCTGGGGATTGTCCAGATATAGCAATCAGCCCCAGCATTTT. The chain recombines TRBV19 with TRBJ1-5; 8 bases match TRBD1. CDR3 length: 22 amino acids. Germline CDR1 and CDR2: LNHDA and SQIVND (reference sequence). The ends lost 2 bases at V and 0 bases at J; junction bases unmatched: 21.

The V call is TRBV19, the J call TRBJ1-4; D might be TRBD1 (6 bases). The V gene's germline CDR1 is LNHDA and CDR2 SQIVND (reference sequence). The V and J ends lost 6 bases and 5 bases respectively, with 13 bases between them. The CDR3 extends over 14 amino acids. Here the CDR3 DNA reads TGTGCCAGTAGCTCGTTACAGGGCAATGAAAAACTGTTTTTT. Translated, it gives CASSSLQGNEKLFF.